The rows below give T cell receptor beta chains drawn from one sample of a study of post-analysis software for immune sequencing data. Using its own MiXCR run on the PCR reads, TCRdb lists one record per CDR3 protein. Of roughly 200,000 distinct CDR3 sequences listed, roughly 30% were seen once; the top ten hold 3% to 3.5%. What was sequenced was blood. These receptors were obtained from a girl between 2 and 17 years old with multiple sclerosis. Both conserved end residues are part of each CDR3. A D gene is named only where the DNA matches it firmly. Size is stated for part of the rows, as once, few or many counts, or as a class when the clone is expanded.

abundance: .
d_gene: .
j_gene: TRBJ2-5
v_gene: TRBV30
CDR3aa: CAWSVDLGGRVGETQYF
CDR3nt: TGTGCCTGGAGTGTTGATCTTGGAGGACGGGTGGGAGAGACCCAGTACTTC

abundance: many
d_gene: .
j_gene: TRBJ1-2
v_gene: TRBV7-9
CDR3aa: CASSLEGTEGYTF
CDR3nt: TGTGCCAGCAGCTTGGAGGGGACTGAAGGCTACACCTTC

abundance: .
d_gene: .
j_gene: TRBJ1-1
v_gene: TRBV12-3/TRBV12-4
CDR3aa: CASSAAGHTEAFF
CDR3nt: TGTGCCAGCAGCGCCGCCGGGCACACTGAAGCTTTCTTT

abundance: few
d_gene: .
j_gene: TRBJ2-7
v_gene: TRBV12-3/TRBV12-4
CDR3aa: CASSLEGSDEQYF
CDR3nt: TGTGCCAGCAGTTTAGAGGGGTCAGACGAGCAGTACTTC

abundance: few
d_gene: .
j_gene: TRBJ1-2
v_gene: TRBV7-9
CDR3aa: CASSYFEDSSYGYTF
CDR3nt: TGTGCCAGCAGTTATTTCGAGGACAGCAGCTATGGCTACACCTTC

abundance: many
d_gene: TRBD1
j_gene: TRBJ2-7
v_gene: TRBV18
CDR3aa: CASSPDRVPYEQYF
CDR3nt: TGTGCCAGCTCACCGGACAGGGTTCCTTACGAGCAGTACTTC

abundance: .
d_gene: TRBD1
j_gene: TRBJ2-3
v_gene: TRBV2
CDR3aa: CASSSVLGQGTDTQYF
CDR3nt: TGTGCCAGCAGCAGTGTATTGGGACAGGGGACAGATACGCAGTATTTT

abundance: .
d_gene: TRBD1
j_gene: TRBJ2-7
v_gene: TRBV6-1
CDR3aa: CASSDKAGGPEQYF
CDR3nt: TGTGCCAGCAGTGATAAGGCAGGGGGCCCCGAGCAGTACTTC

abundance: .
d_gene: .
j_gene: TRBJ2-2
v_gene: TRBV12-3/TRBV12-4
CDR3aa: CASSFSIGELFF
CDR3nt: TGTGCCAGCAGTTTTTCGATCGGGGAGCTGTTTTTT

abundance: many
d_gene: TRBD2
j_gene: TRBJ2-1
v_gene: TRBV24-1
CDR3aa: CATRRTSRNEQFF
CDR3nt: TGTGCCACCAGAAGGACTAGCAGGAATGAGCAGTTCTTC

abundance: many
d_gene: .
j_gene: TRBJ1-4
v_gene: TRBV20-1
CDR3aa: CSAQNEKLFF
CDR3nt: TGCAGTGCTCAGAATGAAAAACTGTTTTTT

abundance: few
d_gene: TRBD1
j_gene: TRBJ1-1
v_gene: TRBV29-1
CDR3aa: CSVVVGGVTEAFF
CDR3nt: TGCAGCGTTGTGGTAGGGGGCGTAACTGAAGCTTTCTTT

abundance: .
d_gene: .
j_gene: TRBJ2-7
v_gene: TRBV5-1
CDR3aa: CASSLRVDRGEQYF
CDR3nt: TGCGCCAGCAGCCTGAGGGTTGATCGGGGCGAGCAGTACTTC

abundance: many
d_gene: TRBD2
j_gene: TRBJ2-5
v_gene: TRBV29-1
CDR3aa: CSVGLRGGTETQYF
CDR3nt: TGCAGCGTTGGACTTCGGGGGGGGACGGAGACCCAGTACTTC

abundance: few
d_gene: .
j_gene: TRBJ1-4
v_gene: TRBV20-1
CDR3aa: CSATNQDEKLFF
CDR3nt: TGCAGTGCGACAAACCAGGACGAAAAACTGTTTTTT